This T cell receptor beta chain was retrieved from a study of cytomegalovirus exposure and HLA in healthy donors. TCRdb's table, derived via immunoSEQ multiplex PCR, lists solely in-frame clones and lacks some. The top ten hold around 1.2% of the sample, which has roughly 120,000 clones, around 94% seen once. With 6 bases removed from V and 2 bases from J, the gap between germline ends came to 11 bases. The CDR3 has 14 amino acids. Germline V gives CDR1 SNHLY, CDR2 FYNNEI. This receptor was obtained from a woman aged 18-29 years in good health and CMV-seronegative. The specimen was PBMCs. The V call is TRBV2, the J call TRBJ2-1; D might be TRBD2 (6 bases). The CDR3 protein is CASSPRGTYNEQFF. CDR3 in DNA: TGTGCCAGCAGCCCACGCGGGACCTACAATGAGCAGTTCTTC. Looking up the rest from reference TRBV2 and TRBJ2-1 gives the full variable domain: EPEVTQTPSHQVTQMGQEVILRCVPISNHLYFYWYRQILGQKVEFLVSFYNNEISEKSEIFDDQFSVERPDGSNFTLKIRSTKLEDSAMYFCASSPRGTYNEQFFGPGTRLTVL.